One and the same sample provided the 12 T cell receptor beta chains below, sequenced in a study of control samples from healthy donors and cancer patients. The repertoire was sequenced with immunoSEQ multiplex PCR; TCRdb's copy has only in-frame clones and lacks some. The sample gives about 200,000 clones, about 90% of which show up once; 1.5% to 2% is in the top ten. Sequencing used blood. The source is a man between 25 and 39 years old in good health.

The chain couples TRBV19 to TRBJ2-1; 8 bases are a match to TRBD1. The CDR3 spans 15 residues. The V gene end was trimmed by 6 bases and the J gene end by 5 bases; junction bases not matched to a gene: 9. CDR1 LNHDA and CDR2 SQIVND come from the germline V gene (reference sequence). Here the CDR3 DNA reads TGTGCCAGTAGCTTCAGAACGACAGGGGACAATGAGCAGTTCTTC. Translation gives CASSFRTTGDNEQFF.

CDR3 coding DNA: TGTGCCAGCAGCACGAGGGCGGGGGCGGGCAATCAGCCCCAGCATTTT. It translates to CASSTRAGAGNQPQHF. V gene TRBV7-2 combines with J gene TRBJ1-5; TRBD1 might be the D (6 bases). From germline, CDR1 is SGHTA and CDR2 FQGNSA. V shed 5 bases and J shed 2 bases, with 16 bases lying between them. The CDR3 is 16 residues long.

This clone is a singleton in its sample. This chain joins TRBV13 and TRBJ1-1, with D tentatively TRBD1 (6 bases). There are 13 residues in the CDR3. The V gene lost 6 bases and the J gene lost 5 bases, with 13 bases spanning the gap. CDR1 and CDR2 (germline): PRHDT, FYEKMQ (reference sequence). As DNA, the CDR3 is TGTGCCAGCAGATCAAGGGGGAGTACTGAAGCTTTCTTT. Translating gives CASRSRGSTEAFF.

The V gene is TRBV6-1, the J gene TRBJ1-1; D is unresolved. The CDR3 is made up of 14 amino acids. Trimming took off 3 bases at V and 2 bases at J, with 10 bases between the two ends. Germline CDR1 MNHNS, CDR2 SASEGT. For the CDR3, the DNA is TGTGCCAGCAGTGAGTGGTCGGCTAACACTGAAGCTTTCTTT. It translates to CASSEWSANTEAFF.

The CDR3 DNA sequence: TGTGCCAGCGGGCCAGAAGGAACCTACGAGCAGTACTTC. Amino acid sequence: CASGPEGTYEQYF. The chain couples TRBV9 to TRBJ2-7; D is unclear. The germline gives CDR1 SGDLS, CDR2 YYNGEE. Trimming cost V 7 bases and J 2 bases, with 13 bases left between them. This CDR3 comprises 13 residues.

In the case of this clone: At one of its ends the junction is not consistent with the germline gene, which may arise from a read error. The J gene is TRBJ2-5, the V gene TRBV6-1, with 8 bases matching TRBD1. Germline lookup yields CDR1 MNHNS and CDR2 SASEGT. This CDR3 is 13 amino acids long. DNA of the CDR3: TGTGCCAGCAGAGAAGACAGGGGAGAGACCCAGTACTTC. Residues: CASREDRGETQYF.

V usage is TRBV2 and J usage is TRBJ1-1; possibly TRBD1 for D (5 bases). V shed 3 bases and J shed 0 bases, with 8 bases lying between them. Germline V CDR1 and CDR2: SNHLY, FYNNEI. There are 14 residues in the CDR3. The CDR3 here is CASSEEGMNTEAFF. Here the CDR3 DNA reads TGTGCCAGCAGTGAGGAGGGGATGAACACTGAAGCTTTCTTT.

The rearrangement joins TRBV6-1 to TRBJ1-1, with TRBD1 identical over 9 bases. There are 18 residues in the CDR3. The V gene end was trimmed by 4 bases and the J gene end by 3 bases; junction bases not matched to a gene: 15. The germline CDR1 and CDR2 sequences are MNHNS and SASEGT. CDR3 DNA: TGTGCCAGCAGTGGGGCGGGGACAGGGACCTCGTTGGACACTGAAGCTTTCTTT. Translating gives CASSGAGTGTSLDTEAFF.

The chain has TRBV6-5 and TRBJ1-1, with 9 bases that match TRBD1. This CDR3 contains 13 residues. J gave up 8 bases and V 5 bases, and 6 bases lay outside the gene matches. In germline, CDR1 is MNHEY, CDR2 SVGAGI. CDR3 residues: CASSPGQGREAFF. The CDR3 nucleotides read TGTGCCAGCAGTCCAGGACAGGGGAGGGAAGCTTTCTTT.

The rearrangement joins TRBV30 to TRBJ2-2, with 11 bases matching TRBD2. The V and J ends lost 1 base and 1 base, in that order; junction bases with no gene match: 2. The CDR3 extends over 16 amino acids. Germline V gives CDR1 GTSNPN, CDR2 SVGIG (reference sequence). CDR3 sequence (DNA): TGTGCCTGGAGTGGACTAGCGGGGCTGAACACCGGGGAGCTGTTTTTT. Protein product: CAWSGLAGLNTGELFF.

This chain uses TRBV6-4 with TRBJ2-2; 7 bases match TRBD1. With V trimmed by 6 bases and J by 5 bases, 3 bases remained unmatched. The CDR3 has 13 residues. Germline CDR1 is MRHNA and CDR2 is SNTAGT. The CDR3 nucleotides are TGTGCCAGCAGAGAACAGGGGACCGGGGAGCTGTTTTTT. It encodes CASREQGTGELFF.

The V call is TRBV24-1, the J call TRBJ2-1, with D possibly matching TRBD2 (6 bases). Germline values: CDR1 KGHDR, CDR2 SFDVKD. This CDR3 contains 13 residues. Trimming cost V 7 bases and J 6 bases, with 12 bases left between them. CDR3 region: CATRGLGGNEQFF. CDR3 nucleotide sequence: TGTGCCACCAGAGGGCTCGGGGGCAATGAGCAGTTCTTC.